The entry below gives a single T cell receptor (beta chain) sequence along with its context. Its antigen target is currently unknown. The record has no base qualities; no much larger clone is one base away. This entry belongs to a study of long-term antiretroviral therapy in people with HIV (dated by TCRdb to between 2021 and 2024). For context, the study as a whole: The earliest samples were collected roughly a decade before the 2015 WHO recommendation for immediate ART, at a time when ART was usually postponed until CD4 counts fell. A retrospective serial study tested whether ART initiation and durable HIV suppression were associated with changes in peripheral blood TRB repertoire composition and diversity. A total of some 210 cryopreserved PBMC samples were contributed to the cohort by 30 adults with confirmed HIV infection, with samples collected serially over a mean of approximately six years (range 1-12). Of the roughly 30 participants with HIV, about a dozen were female. Test extractions of a monoclonal T-cell line alongside 30 or so polyclonal samples showed no cross-contamination during QIAcube processing.

Participants were included only if at least one PBMC sample before ART initiation and at least two post-ART samples were available. Treatment was received in the United States of America by all participants with HIV. Cryopreserved samples of about 0.95-10 million PBMC were thawed and washed before DNA extraction. At the time of the earliest PBMC sample for each participant with HIV, ages ranged from 23 to 54 years. PBMC samples were contributed by each participant from 1-4 timepoints before ART initiation and 2-8 timepoints after ART initiation, with a median of 7 samples. For every participant, serial HIV viral load, CD4+ T-cell count, ART history and demographic data were obtained. A Qiagen kit on a QIAcube was used to extract genomic DNA from unsorted PBMC, with samples processed in batches of 12. Sequencing of the TRB variable region was done with the immunoSEQ hsTCRB v3.0 assay at survey level resolution. The targeted TRB sequencing depth was roughly 40,000-50,000 T-cell genomes per sample. An Illumina MiSeq with a v3 150-cycle kit was used to sequence the pooled TRB libraries. The published analysis was carried out like this. Analysis of repertoires was carried out in R inside a reproducible Nextflow workflow spanning QC, data transformation and analysis. LymphoSeq2, an R package for AIRR-Seq data exploration, was used to implement custom analyses. A handful of samples yielding fewer than 5000 total TRB sequences were excluded, leaving 188 analyzed HIV repertoires. Among the 170 to 200 retained HIV repertoires, under 65 were collected before ART initiation and roughly 130 after ART initiation. Repertoires were downsampled to 5000 TRB nucleotide sequences, and summary statistics were averaged over 100 downsampling iterations. Only TRB sequences with CDR3 regions of at least seven amino acids were retained for analysis. Two measures captured diversity: a Shannon entropy-derived clonality score and the Gini coefficient. In the repertoire networks, any two of the top 5000 CDR3 amino acid sequences were linked whenever the two sequences differed by an edit distance of one. For TRB CDR3 amino acid sequences, antigen specificity groups and MHC restriction were predicted with GLIPH2. To flag known CMV, EBV, HIV or tissue antigen associations, CDR3 amino acid sequences were matched against VDJdb and McPAS-TCR. Pre-ART, post-ART and control groups were compared with Wilcoxon signed-rank tests and Holm-Bonferroni correction. Here the immuneACCESS table is served through TCRdb, limited to in-frame sequences with V and J called. Missing clones are a known gap in these copies; in checked studies unresolved V genes cover under half, and the rest lacks a known reason. V and J calls plus clone size are reproduced from that table; the DNA served to infer D and trimming. In all, the sample holds roughly 36,000 clones, and 80% to 90% of those were seen once. Of the sample, about 4.8% is held by the ten largest clones.

Via the germline V gene, CDR1 is SGHTA and CDR2 FQGNSA. Including the terminal cysteine and phenylalanine, the CDR3 comprises 15 residues. Here the CDR3 DNA is all that survives: 45 bases in frame from base 1. V ends up 5 bases short and J 1 base short, with an unmatched junction base count of 5. Study-level results and caveats: Expanded TRB clones identified before ART initiation dominated the repertoire across all time points, though the dominance fluctuated and decreased in many PLHIV after ART. Starting ART was linked to a significant rise in TRB diversity, yet even after long-term ART the diversity remained significantly lower than in transplant donor controls. Inferences about post-ART repertoire changes were limited because no data were available on ART adherence, viral resistance or therapy changes. CDR3 length ranges in HIV repertoires were narrower than in controls, and network structure suggested an antigen-experienced repertoire with only a slight naive shift after ART. The samples were dated from about 2003 to 2018, and the ART regimens that were used may be less effective than current ART regimens. Because pre-ART samples had limited cell numbers, unsorted PBMC were profiled rather than sorted CD4+ and CD8+ T cells. Owing to limited PBMC availability, only the TCR beta chain was sequenced, without alpha chain pairing.

The input for sequencing was unsorted PBMCs, taken just over 2.7 years before starting antiretroviral therapy. The TCR was taken from a woman aged 25 to 39 with HIV. Recombination connected TRBV7-2 to TRBJ2-1, and TRBD1 matches 7 of the central bases. The DNA is as follows: TGTGCCAGCAGCCGGATCAGGGGGTCCTACAATGAGCAGTTCTTC. This encodes CASSRIRGSYNEQFF.